This T cell receptor (beta chain) was captured by sequencing in a study of Graves' ophthalmopathy and Graves' hyperthyroidism. RNA transcripts yielded amplified TCR beta CDR3 regions. HTBI primers primed a first-round RT-PCR, and a second-round multiplex PCR followed. TCRdb passed the multiplex PCR reads through MiXCR, listing each CDR3 protein once. The sample records 620,000 or so distinct CDR3 sequences, over 20% being singletons. Per germline, CDR1 DFQATT and CDR2 SNEGSKA (reference sequence). The CDR3 has 14 residues. The V gene lost 4 bases and the J gene lost 0 bases, with 13 bases spanning the gap. This clonotype was seen many times. Ophthalmopathy not arising within 18 months of follow-up defined hyperthyroidism as stable. Uncontrolled infections, other autoimmune diseases, pregnancy or lactation barred patients from enrollment.

The receptor was derived from a woman aged 18 to 35 with stable Graves' hyperthyroidism. Some clones in this sample may be carry-over from other donors' samples. The V gene is TRBV20-1, the J gene TRBJ2-7, with D perhaps TRBD1 (5 bases). The sample consisted of peripheral blood. Written as DNA, the CDR3 is TGCAGTGCTATTATGCCAGGGCCCTCCTACGAGCAGTACTTC. This sequence encodes CSAIMPGPSYEQYF.